A single sample is the source of the 7 T cell receptor beta chains below, sequenced in a study of shared clonotypes between healthy human individuals. Clones were read by immunoSEQ multiplex PCR, and TCRdb kept only the in-frame ones, dropping some. The table has around 1.5 million clones, 95% to 99% seen once; the top ten hold 0.45%. Specimen: naive CD4+ T cells sorted from blood. Documented subset: CD45RA+ positively selected. Receptors originate from a man aged 25 to 40 in good health.

V and J are TRBV9 and TRBJ2-7; possibly TRBD2 for D (6 bases). V was pared by 0 bases and J by 7 bases, with 11 bases between. The germline V gene has CDR1 SGDLS and CDR2 YYNGEE. The CDR3 spans 13 residues. The CDR3 DNA follows: TGTGCCAGCAGCGTAGCTCGGGCGGGAGAGCAGTACTTC. Protein sequence: CASSVARAGEQYF.

The genes are TRBV29-1 and TRBJ2-2; 8 bases are a match to TRBD1. This CDR3 region has 14 residues. V lost 4 bases to trimming and J lost 4 bases; unmatched junction nucleotides: 5. Looked up from germline, CDR1 is SQVTM and CDR2 is ANQGSEA. The CDR3 region has the DNA TGCAGCGTTGTAGGACAGGGCGGCACCGGGGAGCTGTTTTTT. This codes for CSVVGQGGTGELFF.

This chain uses TRBV28 with TRBJ2-6, with D unclear. Germline lookup yields CDR1 MDHEN and CDR2 SYDVKM. The V end lost 2 bases, the J end lost 0 bases, and 14 bases lay between the germline ends. The CDR3 totals 18 residues. CDR3 nucleotide sequence: TGTGCCAGCAGTTTACTTCTGGCGCCCACCTCTGGGGCCAACGTCCTGACTTTC. As protein: CASSLLLAPTSGANVLTF.

This rearrangement joins TRBV5-1 to TRBJ2-5; D may correspond to TRBD1 or TRBD2 (5 bases each). Germline values: CDR1 SGHRS, CDR2 YFSETQ. There are 17 residues in the CDR3. The V end lost 2 bases, the J end lost 1 base, and 18 bases lay between the germline ends. For the CDR3, the DNA is TGCGCCAGCAGCTTCCCTAGCCGCCAGGGTCTCCAAGAGACCCAGTACTTC. Translation gives CASSFPSRQGLQETQYF.

The CDR3 DNA is TGCGCCAGCAGTGAGAATCGGCGGAGTGCAGGGGATACGCAGTATTTT. This sequence encodes CASSENRRSAGDTQYF. The genes are TRBV10-2 and TRBJ2-3, with a weak D call TRBD1 (5 bases). The CDR3 loop spans 16 amino acids. V was clipped by 2 bases and J by 6 bases, with 18 bases between them. Germline V gives CDR1 WSHSY, CDR2 SAAADI.

The chain carries TRBV6-4 and TRBJ2-1; D is unresolved. V was pared by 2 bases and J by 5 bases, with 7 bases between. This CDR3 spans 13 amino acids. Germline V CDR1 and CDR2: MRHNA, SNTAGT. This chain's CDR3 is CASSDEANNEQFF. The CDR3 bases are TGTGCCAGCAGTGACGAAGCAAACAATGAGCAGTTCTTC.

DNA for the CDR3: TGTGCCAGCAGCGCCGGGACTAGCGTCTACGAGCAGTACTTC. This encodes CASSAGTSVYEQYF. The rearrangement links TRBV9 to TRBJ2-7; 10 bases match TRBD2. The CDR3 extends over 14 amino acids. In germline, CDR1 is SGDLS, CDR2 YYNGEE. J was trimmed by 3 bases and V by 3 bases; bases with no gene match: 3. Full variable domain (outside the CDR3, taken from reference TRBV9 and TRBJ2-7): DSGVTQTPKHLITATGQRVTLRCSPRSGDLSVYWYQQSLDQGLQFLIQYYNGEERAKGNILERFSAQQFPDLHSELNLSSLELGDSALYFCASSAGTSVYEQYFGPGTRLTVT.